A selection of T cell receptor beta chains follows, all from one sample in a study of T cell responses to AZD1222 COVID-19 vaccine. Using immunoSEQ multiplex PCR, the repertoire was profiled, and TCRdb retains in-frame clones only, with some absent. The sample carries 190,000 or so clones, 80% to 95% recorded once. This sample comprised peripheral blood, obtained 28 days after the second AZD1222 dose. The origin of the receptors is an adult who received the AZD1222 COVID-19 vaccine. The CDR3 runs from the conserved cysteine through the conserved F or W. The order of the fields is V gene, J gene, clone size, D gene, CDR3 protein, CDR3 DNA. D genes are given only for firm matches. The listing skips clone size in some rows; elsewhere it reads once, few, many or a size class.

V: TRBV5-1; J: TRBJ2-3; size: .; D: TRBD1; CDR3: CASYGTGQDTQYF; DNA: TGCGCCAGCTACGGGACAGGGCAAGATACGCAGTATTTT
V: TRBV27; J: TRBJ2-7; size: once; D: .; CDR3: CASSRGTNSYEQYF; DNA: TGTGCCAGCAGTCGCGGGACAAACTCCTACGAGCAGTACTTC
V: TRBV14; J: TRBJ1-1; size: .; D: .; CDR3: CASSQDPRLNTEAFF; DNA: TGTGCCAGCAGCCAAGATCCCAGGTTGAACACTGAAGCTTTCTTT
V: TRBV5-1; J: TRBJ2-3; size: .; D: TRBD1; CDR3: CASEPGGWSTDTQYF; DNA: TGCGCCAGCGAGCCAGGGGGCTGGAGCACAGATACGCAGTATTTT
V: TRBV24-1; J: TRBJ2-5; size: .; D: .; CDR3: CATSTGGRDPQETQYF; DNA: TGTGCCACCAGTACCGGGGGAAGGGACCCCCAAGAGACCCAGTACTTC
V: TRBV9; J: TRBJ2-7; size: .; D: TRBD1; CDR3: CASSDGQGVYEQYF; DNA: TGTGCCAGCAGCGATGGACAGGGGGTTTACGAGCAGTACTTC
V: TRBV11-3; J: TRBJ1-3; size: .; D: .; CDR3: CASSPRGGNPSGNTIYF; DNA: TGTGCCAGCAGCCCTCGAGGGGGGAACCCCTCTGGAAACACCATATATTTT
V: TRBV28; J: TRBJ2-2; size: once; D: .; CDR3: CASSSPVLGNGELFF; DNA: TGTGCCAGCAGTTCCCCCGTACTGGGAAACGGGGAGCTGTTTTTT
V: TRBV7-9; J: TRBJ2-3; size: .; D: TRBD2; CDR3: CASSLGLAARTDTQYF; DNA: TGTGCCAGCAGCTTAGGCCTAGCGGCCCGCACAGATACGCAGTATTTT
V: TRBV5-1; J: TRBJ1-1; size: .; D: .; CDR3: CASSLTGRNTEAFF; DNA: TGCGCCAGCAGCTTGACAGGCCGGAACACTGAAGCTTTCTTT
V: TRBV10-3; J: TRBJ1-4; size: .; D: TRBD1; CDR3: CAISDRVGVNEKLFF; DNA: TGTGCCATCAGCGACAGGGTTGGAGTGAATGAAAAACTGTTTTTT
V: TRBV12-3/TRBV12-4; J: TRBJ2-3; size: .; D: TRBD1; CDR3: CASSLIQGTQYF; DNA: TGTGCCAGCAGTTTAATACAGGGGACGCAGTATTTT
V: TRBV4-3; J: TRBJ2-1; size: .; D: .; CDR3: CASSLGIGGIHEQFF; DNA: TGCGCCAGCAGTCTCGGAATAGGGGGGATCCATGAGCAGTTCTTC
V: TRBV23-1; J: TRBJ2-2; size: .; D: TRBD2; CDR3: CASSHSIPTSGIGNRLDGELFF; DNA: TGCGCCAGCAGTCATTCCATTCCGACTAGCGGGATCGGAAATAGGTTGGACGGGGAGCTGTTTTTT
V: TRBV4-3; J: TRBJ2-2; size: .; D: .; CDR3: CASSQEGWGGGANTGELFF; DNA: TGCGCCAGCAGCCAAGAAGGGTGGGGAGGGGGCGCGAACACCGGGGAGCTGTTTTTT
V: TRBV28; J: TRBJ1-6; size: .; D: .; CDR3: CASSISSDNSPLHF; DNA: TGTGCCAGCTCCATCTCTAGCGATAATTCACCCCTCCACTTT
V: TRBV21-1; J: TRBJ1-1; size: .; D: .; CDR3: CASSSRTCAFF; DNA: TGTGCCAGCAGCAGTCGGACCTGCGCTTTCTTT
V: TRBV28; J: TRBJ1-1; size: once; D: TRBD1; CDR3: CASSFGQGGTEAFF; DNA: TGTGCCAGCAGCTTTGGACAGGGAGGAACTGAAGCTTTCTTT
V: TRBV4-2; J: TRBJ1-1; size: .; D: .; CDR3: CASSPGPANTEAFF; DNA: TGTGCCAGCAGCCCTGGGCCCGCTAACACTGAAGCTTTCTTT
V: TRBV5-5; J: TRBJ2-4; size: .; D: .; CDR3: CASSAWTQNIQYF; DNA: TGTGCCAGCAGCGCGTGGACTCAAAACATTCAGTACTTC
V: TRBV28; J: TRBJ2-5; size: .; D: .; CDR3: CASRPDREWGGPPNF; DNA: TGTGCCAGCAGGCCCGACAGGGAATGGGGAGGCCCTCCGAACTTC
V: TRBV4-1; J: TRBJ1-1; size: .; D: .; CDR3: CASNDAWRNTEAFF; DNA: TGCGCCAGCAATGACGCGTGGAGAAACACTGAAGCTTTCTTT
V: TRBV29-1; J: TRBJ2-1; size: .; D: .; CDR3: CSGKQAEQFF; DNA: TGCAGCGGGAAACAAGCTGAGCAGTTCTTC
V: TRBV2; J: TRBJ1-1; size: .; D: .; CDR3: CASSGGRGMNTEAFF; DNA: TGTGCCAGCAGTGGGGGGAGGGGAATGAACACTGAAGCTTTCTTT
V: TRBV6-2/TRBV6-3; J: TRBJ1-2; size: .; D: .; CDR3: CASSSLTGFNTF; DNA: TGTGCCAGCAGTTCCTTAACAGGCTTCAACACCTTC
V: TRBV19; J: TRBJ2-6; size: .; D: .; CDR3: CASSPTYSGANVLTF; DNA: TGTGCCAGTAGTCCAACTTACTCTGGGGCCAACGTCCTGACTTTC
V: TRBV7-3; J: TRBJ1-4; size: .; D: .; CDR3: CASSPRTAINEKLFF; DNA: TGTGCCAGCAGCCCTCGGACAGCCATTAATGAGAAACTGTTTTTT
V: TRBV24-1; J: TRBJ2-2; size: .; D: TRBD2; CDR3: CATSGALVAGGNTGELFF; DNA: TGTGCCACCAGTGGGGCATTAGTAGCGGGAGGTAACACCGGGGAGCTGTTTTTT
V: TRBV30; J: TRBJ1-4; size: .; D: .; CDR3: CAWTPTGRGEKLFF; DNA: TGTGCCTGGACCCCGACGGGGCGCGGTGAAAAACTGTTTTTT
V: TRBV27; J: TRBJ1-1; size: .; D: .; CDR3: CASSTSGRTEAFF; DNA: TGTGCCAGCAGTACCAGTGGGAGGACTGAAGCTTTCTTT
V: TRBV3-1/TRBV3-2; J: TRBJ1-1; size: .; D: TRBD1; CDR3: CASQTGATEAFF; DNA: TGTGCCAGCCAAACAGGGGCCACTGAAGCTTTCTTT
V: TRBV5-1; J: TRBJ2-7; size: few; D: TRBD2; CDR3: CASSLVSGGYEQYF; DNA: TGCGCCAGCAGCTTGGTGAGCGGGGGCTACGAGCAGTACTTC
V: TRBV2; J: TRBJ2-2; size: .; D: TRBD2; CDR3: CASRAGEVEIGELFF; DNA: TGTGCCAGCAGGGCGGGAGAGGTAGAAATCGGGGAGCTGTTTTTT
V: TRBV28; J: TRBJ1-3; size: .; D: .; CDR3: CASSLEWVYTIYF; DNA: TGTGCCAGCAGTTTAGAGTGGGTTTACACCATATATTTT
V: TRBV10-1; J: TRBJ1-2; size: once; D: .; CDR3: CASSESRQGKGGWSYTF; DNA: TGCGCCAGCAGTGAGTCGCGGCAGGGGAAGGGCGGGTGGAGCTACACCTTC
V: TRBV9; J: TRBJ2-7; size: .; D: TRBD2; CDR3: CASSSAGVSDEQYF; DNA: TGTGCCAGCAGCAGCGCGGGGGTCTCAGACGAGCAGTACTTC
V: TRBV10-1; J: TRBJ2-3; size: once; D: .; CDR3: CASSERGLGTDTQYF; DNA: TGCGCCAGCAGTGAGCGGGGGTTAGGGACAGATACGCAGTATTTT
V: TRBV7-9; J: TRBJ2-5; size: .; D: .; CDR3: CASTSRGETQYF; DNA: TGTGCCAGCACCTCGAGGGGGGAGACCCAGTACTTC
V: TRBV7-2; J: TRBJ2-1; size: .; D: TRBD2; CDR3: CASSNELRLAGEDNEQFF; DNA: TGTGCCAGCAGCAATGAGCTAAGACTAGCGGGAGAAGACAATGAGCAGTTCTTC
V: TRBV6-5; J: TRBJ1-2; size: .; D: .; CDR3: CASRGRTWYGYTF; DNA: TGTGCCAGCAGGGGACGGACCTGGTATGGCTACACCTTC
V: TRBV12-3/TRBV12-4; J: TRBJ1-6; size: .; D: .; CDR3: CASSRALDLHF; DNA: TGTGCCAGCAGTCGGGCCCTCGACCTCCACTTT
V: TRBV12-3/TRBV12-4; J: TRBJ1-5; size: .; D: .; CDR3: CASSLWPGPQHF; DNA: TGTGCCAGCAGTTTATGGCCAGGGCCCCAGCATTTT
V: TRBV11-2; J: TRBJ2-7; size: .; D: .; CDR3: CASSLVEAGLTYEQYF; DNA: TGTGCCAGCAGCTTAGTAGAAGCAGGGTTGACCTACGAGCAGTACTTC
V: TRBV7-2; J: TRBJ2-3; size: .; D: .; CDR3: CASSARDRTDTQYF; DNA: TGTGCCAGCAGCGCACGGGACCGCACAGATACGCAGTATTTT
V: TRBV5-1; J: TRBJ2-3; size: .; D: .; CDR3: CASSFLAGTDTQYF; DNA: TGCGCCAGCAGCTTTCTCGCGGGCACAGATACGCAGTATTTT
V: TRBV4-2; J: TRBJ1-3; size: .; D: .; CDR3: CASSQPGTVSSGNTIYF; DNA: TGTGCCAGCAGCCAGCCCGGGACCGTGAGCTCTGGAAACACCATATATTTT
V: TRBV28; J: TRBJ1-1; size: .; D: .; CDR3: CASGGIGAEAFF; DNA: TGTGCCAGCGGCGGTATTGGCGCTGAAGCTTTCTTT
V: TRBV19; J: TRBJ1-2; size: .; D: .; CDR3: CASSILGSRVGYTF; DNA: TGTGCCAGTAGTATATTGGGATCGAGAGTAGGCTACACCTTC
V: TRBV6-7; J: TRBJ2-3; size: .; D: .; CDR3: CASPYPGVGTDTQYF; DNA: TGTGCCAGTCCCTACCCGGGAGTTGGAACAGATACGCAGTATTTT
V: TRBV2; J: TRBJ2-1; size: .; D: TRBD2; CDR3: CASGPNAPGTSGQFF; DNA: TGTGCCAGCGGACCGAACGCCCCCGGGACTAGCGGGCAGTTCTTC
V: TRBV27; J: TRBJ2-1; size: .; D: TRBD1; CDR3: CASRRTGGYNEQFF; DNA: TGTGCCAGCAGAAGGACAGGGGGGTACAATGAGCAGTTCTTC
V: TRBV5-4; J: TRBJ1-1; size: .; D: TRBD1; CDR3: CASSLVGTGATEAFF; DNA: TGTGCCAGCAGCTTGGTAGGGACAGGGGCAACTGAAGCTTTCTTT
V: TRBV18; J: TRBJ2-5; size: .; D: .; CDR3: CASSPGLKETQYF; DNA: TGTGCCAGCTCCCCAGGGTTGAAAGAGACCCAGTACTTC
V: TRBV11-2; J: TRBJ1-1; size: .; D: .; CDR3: CASSLDATEAFF; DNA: TGTGCCAGCAGCTTAGATGCCACTGAAGCTTTCTTT
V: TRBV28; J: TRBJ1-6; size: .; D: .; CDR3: CASTSLRIDSSYNSPLHF; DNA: TGTGCCAGCACCTCGCTCCGAATTGATAGCTCCTATAATTCACCCCTCCACTTT
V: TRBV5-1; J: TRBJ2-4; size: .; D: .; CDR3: CASSTATRNIQYF; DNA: TGCGCCAGCAGCACTGCAACCCGAAACATTCAGTACTTC